The present T cell receptor beta chain was sequenced within a study of cytomegalovirus exposure and HLA in healthy donors (TCRdb year 2017). About the full investigation: An earlier analysis of some 500 of the donors reported 250 to 350 Gb of sequence data and roughly 100 million unique TCR beta sequences from about 179 million T cells. An early release covering about 600 HLA-typed donors comprised approximately 300 gigabases of sequencing data and around 86 million unique TCR sequences. The genetic ancestry cluster associated with self-reported Caucasian donors included 65% to 90% of the roughly 390 genotyped donors. The study aimed to test whether cataloging public T cell receptors could reveal signatures of past pathogen exposure. Using immunosequencing, the study profiled T cell repertoires from about 620 subjects and related those repertoires to cytomegalovirus serostatus. Along with the approximately 700-subject first cohort, a separate validation cohort of roughly 110 different subjects was used. To predict cytomegalovirus infection status, the study brought together high-throughput TCR immunosequencing, statistical association of individual TCRs with disease status, and machine learning. A later analysis re-examined previously published TCR beta repertoires from 500 to 700 donors and added high-resolution HLA genotyping to investigate patterns of TCR occurrence. In the later analysis, no new phenotypic data were used to find candidate immune exposures; instead, reliance was placed on TCR beta sequences and their occurrence across donors. To decide whether each TCR beta V gene segment behaved as functional or pseudogenic, an earlier analysis of some 540 of the donors relied on high-throughput TCR beta sequencing. Donor age, sex, ethnicity and CMV serostatus were collected together with the repertoire data. A later genetic analysis used genome-wide SNP genotypes for about 55% of the 666 donors, treating that subset as a discovery cohort. Every discovery cohort repertoire had been produced on one sequencing platform. Both class I and class II loci were covered by HLA typing, at four-digit resolution. The number of typed donors differed by locus: about 629-640 for A, B, C, DRB1 and DQB1; roughly 510 for DQA1; approximately 600 for DPA1; and approximately 450 for DPB1. Roughly five DR-DQ haplotypes were handled as single units for association and clustering because linkage in the cohort was strong. On average, 235,054 unique TCR beta nucleotide sequences were sequenced per donor among 398 genotyped donors of the cohort, with 15% to 20% of those sequences being non-productive.

Details on this clone: There is no known antigen for this receptor. Qualities for individual bases were not recorded, and no much larger clone is one base off.

Libraries were prepared through the immunoSEQ multiplex PCR assay. For the multiplex PCR, a mixture combining 60 forward primers for TCR Vbeta segments and 13 reverse primers for TCR Jbeta segments was used. Amplification of the CDR3 region of rearranged TCR beta genes was performed with a multiplex PCR assay on genomic DNA. On the Illumina HiSeq System, the amplified TCR beta libraries were sequenced as 87-base-pair reads. Concerning the study's data processing: A later analysis counted approximately 84 million unique TCR beta chains across the approximately 700 repertoires, and some 11 million of these chains were shared by at least two donors. To remove PCR and sequencing errors, raw reads were error-corrected and collapsed into unique sequences using a nearest-neighbor algorithm that merged closely related sequences. Alignment of CDR3 sequences to IMGT reference sequences was used to assign V, D and J gene segments. For a sequence to be retained, at least a six-nucleotide match to both a V gene segment and a J gene segment was required. A rearrangement was called productive if the CDR3 had no stop codons and remained in frame with V and J, and every other rearrangement was called non-productive. CDR3 was defined according to IMGT convention as the region running from the second conserved V-encoded cysteine to the conserved J-encoded phenylalanine. The earlier analysis of about 500 of the donors excluded sequences that lacked an unambiguous match to a single V gene segment. An earlier analysis of several hundred of the donors called V segments functional above 56.7% productive rearrangements and segregating when the between-donor standard deviation exceeded 5%. A statistical classification framework was built for diagnosing cytomegalovirus status from the catalog of TCR beta chain sequences. In a later analysis, V and J genes were assigned by comparing TCR nucleotide sequences against IMGT/GENE-DB human TR gene sequences. The TCRdist pipeline was used in a later analysis to assign CDR3 sequences and most-parsimonious VDJ recombination scenarios. In a later analysis, each TCR beta chain was defined by its CDR3 amino acid sequence together with its V-gene family, and reads without a unique V-gene family were excluded. A later analysis removed 592 highly shared, low-generation-probability nucleotide sequences to deal with suspected cross-contamination and a sequencing artifact. A later analysis calculated a clonal expansion index for each public chain from normalized within-repertoire ranks of inferred template counts. Generation probabilities in a later analysis came from a VDJ recombination model fitted to out-of-frame rearrangements, and those results were checked against IGoR. In a later analysis, hypergeometric tests were used to score TCR-TCR, TCR-HLA and TCR-CMV co-occurrence, with a repertoire-size bias correction applied to TCR pairs. To estimate false discovery rates, a later analysis permuted the HLA or CMV assignments 20 times. In a later analysis, co-occurring TCRs were grouped using DBSCAN, and TCRdist sequence similarity was added for clustering within HLA-allele-positive subsets. Co-occurrence clustering excluded repertoires with fewer than 30,000 or more than 120,000 public chains, plus five with anomalous nucleotide sharing. The immuneACCESS repertoire file appears here via TCRdb, limited to in-frame rearrangements. These files lack a portion of the clones; in checked studies, under half of the deficit traces to unresolved V genes, and the cause of the others is not known. That table furnishes V, J and clone size, whereas the DNA furnished D and trimming. The sample yields approximately 51,000 clones; about 81% were counted once. The ten largest clones take up 2.5% of the sample.

The cohort consisted of approximately 690 healthy bone marrow donors. At the time of sampling, every cohort member was nominally healthy, though immune exposures that went unrecorded were likely present. The donor was CMV seropositive and belonged to the group of 250 to 300 seropositive cohort members. A peripheral blood sample was collected from each donor, and TCR beta sequencing was performed on peripheral blood mononuclear cells. Genomic DNA was extracted from the blood cell samples with the Qiagen DNeasy Blood Extraction Kit. From cysteine to phenylalanine, the CDR3 is 16 amino acids long. Here the CDR3 DNA is all that survives: 48 bases in frame from base 1. The germline V gene gives CDR1 as SGDLS and CDR2 as YYNGEE. V and J are trimmed by 0 bases and 3 bases, and the gene matches miss 7 bases of the junction. The full study reports these points: For the cohort, immune exposure information was limited to CMV serostatus. About 15 rarely observed V segments, including chromosome 9 orphons, were excluded from the earlier analysis of about 600 of the donors because counts were too low. A cluster of highly shared sequence variants was judged likely to represent a technical artifact of the sequencing pipeline. Because the 87-base-pair reads could not distinguish some IMGT-functional V segments, including TRBV6-2 and TRBV6-3, those segments were excluded. According to the authors, the approach could potentially be generalized to other disease states and immunological phenotypes. In vitro tests confirmed that a few of the cytomegalovirus-associated TCR beta chains recognize cytomegalovirus antigens. According to a later analysis, most CMV-associated TCR beta chains appeared to be HLA-restricted, and the HLA associations seemed to be driven largely by CMV exposure. According to a later genetic analysis, donors in an Asian-associated ancestry cluster had fewer N-insertions in productive TCRs than the approximately 690-donor mean. According to a later analysis, TCR association rates differed among HLA loci, with DRB1 alleles showing the most associated TCRs and HLA-C alleles showing the fewest. Presence/absence analyses assumed roughly uniform sequencing depth across donors, an assumption that may not hold. A later analysis reported that several top co-occurrence clusters appeared linked to parvovirus B19, influenza, CMV and Epstein-Barr virus. In a later analysis, over 15,000 TCR beta sequences were associated with specific HLA alleles at a false discovery rate of 0.05. Because HLA typing was unavailable for some donors at each locus, only the typed subset was used in association tests. An earlier analysis of around 500 of the donors showed that most TCR beta V segments appeared in productive rearrangements either about 90% or about 30% of the time, which broadly matched IMGT annotations. The study listed 164 TCR beta chains as associated with cytomegalovirus. The cohort was sequenced for TCR beta chains only, and without alpha or paired-chain data the features that could be detected were limited. A further reported finding was that TCR beta sequences accurately predicted the HLA-A and HLA-B alleles for most subjects in the first cohort. Compared with equally common non-associated chains, HLA-associated TCR beta chains in a later analysis were more clonally expanded and had lower generation probabilities. Cytomegalovirus status was reported to be diagnosed by the classifier with high specificity and sensitivity in both the original and validation cohorts. While some public TCRs were present in many individuals, most TCR sequences turned up only very rarely across donors. When HLA alleles, especially DR and DQ, strongly co-occurred, TCR associations were difficult to assign to individual alleles. A later genetic analysis associated a missense DCLRE1C variant with V-gene and J-gene trimming of TCR beta chains, and an independent cohort replicated the association. Correlated functional status among segregating V segments might reflect linkage disequilibrium, but an unknown experimental factor could not be ruled out.

The sequencing input was PBMCs. The clonotype comes from a boy aged 5-17 years in good health and CMV-seropositive. The V and J segments used are TRBV9 and TRBJ2-3, with 7 middle bases fitting TRBD2. The CDR3: CASSVVSGYDTDTQYF. The DNA is as follows: TGTGCCAGCAGCGTAGTTAGCGGGTACGATACAGATACGCAGTATTTT.